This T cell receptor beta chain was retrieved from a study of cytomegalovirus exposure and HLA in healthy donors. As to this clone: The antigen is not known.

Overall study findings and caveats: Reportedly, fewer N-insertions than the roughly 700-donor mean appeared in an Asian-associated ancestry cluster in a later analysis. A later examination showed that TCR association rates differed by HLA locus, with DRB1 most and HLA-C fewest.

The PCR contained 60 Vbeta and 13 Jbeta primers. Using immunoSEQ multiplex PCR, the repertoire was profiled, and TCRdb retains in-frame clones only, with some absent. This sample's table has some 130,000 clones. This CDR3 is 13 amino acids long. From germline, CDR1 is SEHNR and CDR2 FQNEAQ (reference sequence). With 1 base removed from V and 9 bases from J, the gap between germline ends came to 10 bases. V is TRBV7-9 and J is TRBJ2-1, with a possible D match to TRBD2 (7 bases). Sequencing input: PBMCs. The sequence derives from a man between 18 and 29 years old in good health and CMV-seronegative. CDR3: CASSLEGGIEQFF. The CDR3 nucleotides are TGTGCCAGCAGCTTAGAGGGGGGGATTGAGCAGTTCTTC. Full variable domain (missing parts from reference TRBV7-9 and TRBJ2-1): DTGVSQNPRHKITKRGQNVTFRCDPISEHNRLYWYRQTLGQGPEFLTYFQNEAQLEKSRLLSDRFSAERPKGSFSTLEIQRTEQGDSAMYLCASSLEGGIEQFFGPGTRLTVL.